Listed here are 8 T cell receptor beta chains from one sample, sequenced in a study of OX40 agonist ivuxolimab in advanced cancers. The repertoire was sequenced with immunoSEQ multiplex PCR; TCRdb's copy has only in-frame clones and lacks some. Among more than 60,000 clones listed, about 87% were seen once. The sample consisted of CD4+ or CD8+ T cells sorted from blood, taken in a trial of the OX40 agonist ivuxolimab. Receptor source: an adult with an advanced solid tumor such as melanoma, head and neck, liver or kidney cancer.

CDR3 loop: CSVAVRNNEQFF. The CDR3 region has the DNA TGCAGCGTTGCGGTACGGAACAATGAGCAGTTCTTC. The genes are TRBV29-1 and TRBJ2-1, with D unclear. The V end was cut by 4 bases, the J end by 5 bases, with 9 bases between. CDR3 length equals 12 residues. From germline, CDR1 is SQVTM and CDR2 ANQGSEA.

The J gene is TRBJ2-1, the V gene TRBV27, with D possibly matching TRBD1 (6 bases). This CDR3 spans 15 amino acids. Trimming stripped 0 bases from V and 1 base from J, with 7 bases between. Germline-derived CDR1 and CDR2 are MNHEY and SMNVEV (reference sequence). The CDR3 sequence is CASSLSGQSYNEQFF. The CDR3 coding sequence is TGTGCCAGCAGTTTATCCGGACAGTCCTACAATGAGCAGTTCTTC.

The V gene is TRBV5-1, the J gene TRBJ1-3, with D perhaps matching TRBD1 (6 bases). CDR3 length: 16 residues. V dropped 0 bases and J dropped 0 bases, with 10 bases sitting between them. Germline V gene sequence: CDR1 SGHRS, CDR2 YFSETQ. CDR3 sequence reads: CASSLEGGPSGNTIYF. As DNA, the CDR3 is TGCGCCAGCAGCTTGGAAGGGGGACCCTCTGGAAACACCATATATTTT.

The rearrangement links TRBV28 to TRBJ2-5; D is unclear. The J call is doubtful: the DNA matches TRBJ2-7 better. The CDR3 contains 12 residues. Germline CDR1 is MDHEN and CDR2 is SYDVKM. CDR3 sequence reads: CASSRVTYEQYF. In DNA, the CDR3 is TGTGCCAGCAGCCGCGTAACCTACGAGCAGTACTTC.

J is TRBJ1-1 and V is TRBV11-2, with 7 bases fitting TRBD1. CDR1 SGHAT and CDR2 FQNNGV come from the germline V gene. The CDR3 loop spans 15 amino acids. Trimming cost V 4 bases and J 2 bases; bases outside gene matches: 7. CDR3 in DNA: TGTGCCAGCAGCTACTCAGGGGGAGGAAACACTGAAGCTTTCTTT. Translated, it gives CASSYSGGGNTEAFF.

The table lists this clone with a few counts. The V call is TRBV5-1, the J call TRBJ2-1, with 7 bases aligning to TRBD1. The CDR3 spans 12 residues. Germline V lookup: CDR1 SGHRS, CDR2 YFSETQ. V lost 7 bases and J lost 4; bases outside the gene matches: 2. CDR3 amino acids: CASGGQYNEQFF. CDR3 nucleotides: TGCGCCAGCGGGGGACAGTACAATGAGCAGTTCTTC.

The chain carries TRBV2 and TRBJ2-7; perhaps D is TRBD1 or TRBD2 (5 bases each). The CDR3 runs to 13 residues. V was cut by 5 bases and J by 0 bases, with 8 bases left in between. The germline CDR1 and CDR2 sequences are SNHLY and FYNNEI. CDR3 protein: CASSRDVSYEQYF. As DNA, the CDR3 is TGTGCCAGCAGTCGGGACGTCTCCTACGAGCAGTACTTC.

J is TRBJ2-1 and V is TRBV28; no clear D gene. The CDR3 loop spans 18 amino acids. Germline V gene data show CDR1 as MDHEN and CDR2 as SYDVKM. V gave up 2 bases and J gave up 2 bases, with 19 bases separating them. The CDR3 spells CASSLTVISSIAYNEQFF. CDR3 nucleotides: TGTGCCAGCAGTTTAACGGTGATCTCAAGTATTGCCTACAATGAGCAGTTCTTC.